This section outlines one T cell receptor (beta chain) sequence together with its context. It lacks a known antigen. Qualities for individual bases were not recorded, and no much larger clone is one base off. Whole blood was collected in K2EDTA tubes by collaborating institutions according to the institutions' own protocols. For TCRbeta analysis, collaborator samples were shipped as frozen whole blood, as isolated PBMCs, or as DNA extracted from either sample type. This sample is drawn from a study of blood T cell repertoires in COVID-19 (TCRdb year 2020). In terms of the full investigation: Samples from collaborators originated in the United States, Italy and Spain and spanned both the acute and convalescent phases of COVID-19. The material from the prospective study consisted of cDNA or gDNA derived from T cells, B-cell-depleted T cells, or PBMCs. Subjects who had been exposed to COVID-19, were actively infected with it, or had recovered from it provided the deeply sampled blood TCRbeta repertoires that made up the dataset. A freely available public database, intended as a resource for researchers studying the immune response to SARS-CoV-2, is where the repertoires were released. Samples came from the ongoing ImmuneRACE study (first 160 participants) plus 1,254 subjects from 6 global collaborators. A de-identified subject ID, COVID-19 status, age in years and sex were almost always included in the sample metadata. Where HLA class I and class II types were available, the types were taken from metadata supplied by the sample provider, not from assay-based typing. General findings and caveats noted by the study authors: How much clinical and demographic metadata was included differed by source and by participant, and the metadata was provided uncurated.

TCRbeta CDR3 regions were amplified from genomic DNA by means of the immunoSEQ Assay, a bias-controlled multiplex PCR. The published analysis was carried out like this. Nucleated cell counts per sample were estimated from amplification of reference gene primers within the assay. To quantify the absolute abundance of each unique TCRbeta CDR3 rearrangement, sequence reads were collapsed and filtered. For each sample, productive Simpson clonality was calculated by taking the square root of Simpson's diversity index across productive rearrangements. In TCRdb, the immuneACCESS table is reduced to in-frame sequences with V and J assigned. These tables do not hold every clone; where another copy was compared, an unresolved V gene accounts for under half, and the others remain unexplained. V, J and clone size derive from that table, while D and trimming were established from the DNA sequence. The table for this sample lists fewer than 70,000 clones; roughly 90% of them were counted only once. The biggest ten clones account for approximately 10% of the sample.

From cysteine to phenylalanine, the CDR3 is 13 amino acids long. Only the CDR3 region is kept as DNA, spanning 39 bases read in frame from base 1. V is trimmed back by 4 bases and J by 6 bases, and the junction contains 3 bases that no gene match accounts for. CDR1 SQVTM and CDR2 ANQGSEA are derived from the germline V gene. The sequencing sample was made of peripheral blood. The TCR was taken from a woman over 75 with active COVID-19. The V and J genes are TRBV29-1 and TRBJ2-1; TRBD1 lines up with 10 middle nucleotides. The encoded CDR3 is CSVGQGATNEQFF. The nucleotides read TGCAGCGTTGGACAGGGGGCGACCAATGAGCAGTTCTTC.